The 30 T cell receptor beta chains listed next were all sequenced from one sample in a study of technical replicates of blood from several donors (dated by TCRdb to 2017 to 2019). The library was made by the immunoSEQ multiplex PCR assay. TCRdb carries this immuneACCESS record with in-frame sequences only. Its versions omit some clonotypes, under half of them owing to an unresolved V gene in the studies checked, with the rest unexplained. The sample has roughly 79,000 clones on record, 96% of them singletons. About 0.36% of the sample goes to the ten largest clones. The sample was T cells isolated from PBMCs. Receptor source: a human donor in good health.

This clone was recorded a few times. This chain links TRBV12-2 with TRBJ2-7; the D call of TRBD1 is as the table states it, not checked on the DNA. TRBV12-2 is recorded as a pseudogene. The CDR3 is 14 amino acids. The CDR3 protein is CASRPRTVVYEQYF. CDR3 bases: TGTGCAAGTCGCCCTAGGACAGTTGTATACGAGCAGTACTTC.

This chain joins TRBV6-5 and TRBJ2-5, with 7 positions matching TRBD1. CDR1 and CDR2 (germline): MNHEY, SVGAGI. J gave up 4 bases and V 2 bases, and 4 bases lay outside the gene matches. The CDR3 extends over 14 amino acids. The CDR3 DNA sequence: TGTGCCAGCAGTTACGCGGCAGGGGGAGAGACCCAGTACTTC. Translating gives CASSYAAGGETQYF.

The chain carries TRBV7-3 and TRBJ1-2, with TRBD1 identical over 7 bases. This CDR3 is built from 13 residues. The V segment lost 6 bases and the J segment 3 bases; nucleotides outside the gene matches: 4. Germline lookup yields CDR1 SGHTA and CDR2 FQGTGA. CDR3 sequence: CASRSGTDYGYTF. CDR3 coding DNA: TGTGCCAGCAGGTCCGGGACAGACTATGGCTACACCTTC.

V gene TRBV13 combines with J gene TRBJ2-3, with TRBD2 matching over 9 bases. V was clipped by 2 bases and J by 3 bases; unmatched bases: 6. The CDR3 loop spans 16 amino acids. Germline CDR1 PRHDT, CDR2 FYEKMQ (reference sequence). CDR3 in DNA: TGTGCCAGCAGCTTATTAGCGGGAGTTGTAACAGATACGCAGTATTTT. It encodes CASSLLAGVVTDTQYF.

This chain uses TRBV11-2 with TRBJ2-5; perhaps TRBD2 as D (5 bases). This CDR3 region has 13 residues. Between the trimmed V and J ends, which lost 5 bases and 5 bases, there was a span of 12 bases. From germline, CDR1 is SGHAT and CDR2 FQNNGV. The CDR3 DNA reads TGTGCCAGCAGCAGCTCTGGGGAGGAGACCCAGTACTTC. As protein: CASSSSGEETQYF.

The genes are TRBV7-9 and TRBJ2-7; TRBD2 matches at 12 bases. The V and J ends lost 4 bases and 1 base, in that order; junction bases with no gene match: 14. Germline loops: CDR1 SEHNR, CDR2 FQNEAQ (reference sequence). The CDR3 spans 19 residues. The CDR3 loop is CASSYKHEWTSGTSYEQYF. The DNA of the CDR3 is TGTGCCAGCAGCTATAAACACGAGTGGACTAGCGGGACTTCCTACGAGCAGTACTTC.

The chain has TRBV7-9 and TRBJ2-7; D is unclear. The germline V and J ends were trimmed by 5 bases and 1 base, with 6 bases remaining between them. Germline V CDR1 and CDR2: SEHNR, FQNEAQ (reference sequence). The CDR3 spans 12 residues. The DNA of the CDR3 is TGTGCCAGCAGCGCGGTATCCTACGAGCAGTACTTC. This encodes CASSAVSYEQYF.

This clone was seen only a few times. CDR3 loop: CASRQTYSRQYF. In DNA, the CDR3 is TGTGCCAGCAGGCAGACATACTCGAGGCAGTACTTC. The chain recombines TRBV6-8 with TRBJ2-7, with D unresolved. This CDR3 has 12 residues. Looked up from germline, CDR1 is MNHGY and CDR2 is SAAAGT. Trimming cost V 6 bases and J 9 bases, with 15 bases left between them.

This chain uses TRBV27 with TRBJ2-7; 9 bases line up with TRBD2. CDR1 MNHEY and CDR2 SMNVEV come from the germline V gene (reference sequence). V lost 3 bases to trimming and J lost 5 bases; unmatched junction nucleotides: 5. The CDR3 consists of 14 residues. DNA for the CDR3: TGTGCCAGCAGTTTGGGGCGGGAGGGCCACGAGCAGTACTTC. Translating it yields CASSLGREGHEQYF.

This clone has more than one count but fewer than ten. V usage is TRBV30 and J usage is TRBJ1-1, with no clear D. The CDR3 totals 13 residues. Germline V gene sequence: CDR1 GTSNPN, CDR2 SVGIG (reference sequence). V lost 3 bases to trimming and J lost 0 bases, with 8 bases between them. This chain's CDR3 is CAWRRGMNTEAFF. The CDR3 nucleotides read TGTGCCTGGAGGAGAGGCATGAACACTGAAGCTTTCTTT.

The rearrangement joins TRBV2 to TRBJ2-2; D possibly corresponds to TRBD1 (6 bases). The CDR3 is 12 amino acids. Germline assignment: CDR1 SNHLY and CDR2 FYNNEI. With 11 bases removed from V and 4 bases from J, the gap between germline ends came to 11 bases. CDR3: CAGSGVTGELFF. The CDR3 nucleotides are TGTGCCGGCTCAGGGGTCACCGGGGAGCTGTTTTTT.

The rearrangement uses TRBV5-6 and TRBJ2-1; weak D call: TRBD2 (6 bases). Germline V CDR1 and CDR2: SGHDT, YYEEEE. Trimming removed 0 bases from V and 5 bases from J, with 18 bases in between. The CDR3 contains 17 residues. The CDR3 sequence is CASSLEVREQIDNEQFF. CDR3 nucleotide sequence: TGTGCCAGCAGCTTGGAGGTTCGGGAGCAGATAGACAATGAGCAGTTCTTC.

The chain combines TRBV11-2 with TRBJ1-3; a weak D match, TRBD1 (5 bases). Per the germline V gene, CDR1 is SGHAT and CDR2 is FQNNGV. The germline V and J ends were trimmed by 8 bases and 0 bases, with 11 bases remaining between them. CDR3 length: 14 amino acids. The CDR3 region is CASRDSNSGNTIYF. CDR3 nucleotide sequence: TGTGCCAGCCGCGACAGCAACTCTGGAAACACCATATATTTT.

The chain combines TRBV6-5 with TRBJ2-7, with D possibly TRBD1 on 5 matching bases. Germline CDR1 MNHEY, CDR2 SVGAGI. Trimming shortened V by 5 bases and J by 2 bases, and 13 bases separated the two germline ends. The CDR3 runs 14 residues. CDR3 region: CASSPTTETYEQYF. DNA for the CDR3: TGTGCCAGCAGTCCTACGACAGAAACCTACGAGCAGTACTTC.

The V and J genes are TRBV10-3 and TRBJ2-5, with 8 bases fitting TRBD2. This CDR3 is 14 amino acids long. Trimming cost V 0 bases and J 5 bases; bases outside gene matches: 2. Germline V gene data show CDR1 as ENHRY and CDR2 as SYGVKD. The CDR3 DNA sequence: TGTGCCATCAGTGAGTCAGCGGGAGACGAGACCCAGTACTTC. Residues: CAISESAGDETQYF.

This chain links TRBV29-1 with TRBJ1-1; TRBD1 agrees at 8 bases. With 2 bases clipped from V and 4 bases from J, the junction kept 6 bases outside the gene matches. The CDR3 sequence is 14 residues long. CDR1 and CDR2 from the germline V gene are SQVTM and ANQGSEA. For the CDR3, the DNA is TGCAGCGTTGAAAGGACAGGGATGGGCACTGAAGCTTTCTTT. This translates into CSVERTGMGTEAFF.

The rearrangement uses TRBV2 and TRBJ2-3; 9 bases agree with TRBD2. Germline loops: CDR1 SNHLY, CDR2 FYNNEI. The trim removed 11 bases at V and 2 bases at J, leaving 5 bases unmatched. The CDR3 length is 13 residues. The CDR3 DNA reads as TGTGCCGGTAAGCGGGAGGTCACAGATACGCAGTATTTT. Translation gives CAGKREVTDTQYF. Based on the CDR3 plus reference TRBV2 and TRBJ2-3, the full variable domain is EPEVTQTPSHQVTQMGQEVILRCVPISNHLYFYWYRQILGQKVEFLVSFYNNEISEKSEIFDDQFSVERPDGSNFTLKIRSTKLEDSAMYFCAGKREVTDTQYFGPGTRLTVL.

This rearrangement joins TRBV9 to TRBJ2-3; 7 bases match TRBD2. The CDR3 spans 15 residues. CDR1 and CDR2 from the germline V gene are SGDLS and YYNGEE. The junction had 6 bases not matched to a gene; V was cut back by 0 bases and J by 5 bases. This CDR3 is CASSVEGREGDTQYF. CDR3 coding DNA: TGTGCCAGCAGCGTAGAGGGCAGGGAGGGAGATACGCAGTATTTT.

Only a few counts were recorded for this clone. V and J are TRBV6-1 and TRBJ2-7, with TRBD2 matching over 11 bases. The CDR3 covers 15 residues. The ends lost 7 bases at V and 8 bases at J; junction bases unmatched: 13. Germline V CDR1 and CDR2: MNHNS, SASEGT. The CDR3 region has the DNA TGTGCCAGCACCCTCCCTGCGGCTAGCGGGAGGAAGCAGTACTTC. Translated: CASTLPAASGRKQYF.

This rearrangement joins TRBV5-4 to TRBJ1-4, with TRBD1 as a possible D gene (6 bases). The CDR3 has 15 residues. Trimming shortened V by 5 bases and J by 4 bases, and 15 bases separated the two germline ends. CDR1 is SGHNT, CDR2 YYREEE, per germline (reference sequence). The CDR3 region has the DNA TGTGCCAGCAGTGATTCCGGGACATTTAATGAAAAACTGTTTTTT. This gives the protein CASSDSGTFNEKLFF.

This sequence joins TRBV29-1 and TRBJ1-2; 7 bases line up with TRBD1. V shed 4 bases, J shed 2 bases, and the junction held 16 bases outside the gene matches. Germline V gene sequence: CDR1 SQVTM, CDR2 ANQGSEA. This CDR3 has 17 amino acids. The CDR3 loop reads CSVVPAGTVLLNYGYTF. The CDR3, as DNA: TGCAGCGTTGTTCCCGCCGGGACAGTCCTTCTAAACTATGGCTACACCTTC.

This chain joins TRBV5-6 and TRBJ1-2; D gene unclear. V was trimmed by 0 bases and J by 8 bases, leaving 14 bases between them. The CDR3 contains 14 residues. The germline V gene has CDR1 SGHDT and CDR2 YYEEEE. The CDR3 DNA follows: TGTGCCAGCAGCTTGGGTCTTGACATGGTAGGCTACACCTTC. The encoded protein is CASSLGLDMVGYTF. Full variable domain (missing parts from reference TRBV5-6 and TRBJ1-2): DAGVTQSPTHLIKTRGQQVTLRCSPKSGHDTVSWYQQALGQGPQFIFQYYEEEERQRGNFPDRFSGHQFPNYSSELNVNALLLGDSALYLCASSLGLDMVGYTFGSGTRLTVV.

V is TRBV11-2 and J is TRBJ2-7; tentatively, D is TRBD1 (6 bases). Germline lookup yields CDR1 SGHAT and CDR2 FQNNGV. This CDR3 has 15 amino acids. Between the trimmed V and J ends, which lost 1 base and 1 base, there was a span of 11 bases. The CDR3 DNA reads as TGTGCCAGCAGCTTAGGAGTAGGGGGATCCTACGAGCAGTACTTC. This translates into CASSLGVGGSYEQYF.

V is TRBV11-2 and J is TRBJ1-1; possible D gene TRBD1, 6 bases. The CDR3 is 14 residues long. Trimming cost V 5 bases and J 1 base, with 11 bases left between them. Germline V gene sequence: CDR1 SGHAT, CDR2 FQNNGV. The CDR3 DNA reads TGTGCCAGCAGCCCACTACAGGGGAACACTGAAGCTTTCTTT. Residues: CASSPLQGNTEAFF.

The genes are TRBV19 and TRBJ1-1, with D maybe TRBD1 (5 bases). The ends were cut back, 2 bases at V and 4 bases at J, with 14 bases in the middle. This CDR3 spans 15 amino acids. Germline assignment: CDR1 LNHDA and CDR2 SQIVND (reference sequence). DNA for the CDR3: TGTGCCAGTAGTATAATGGGGAGGGGAAGCACTGAAGCTTTCTTT. Its translation: CASSIMGRGSTEAFF.

This clone was recorded once. The rearrangement links TRBV5-4 to TRBJ2-7; D may be TRBD2 (6 bases). Germline V gene sequence: CDR1 SGHNT, CDR2 YYREEE (reference sequence). The CDR3 loop spans 15 amino acids. V lost 0 bases to trimming and J lost 3 bases, with 13 bases between them. The CDR3 DNA reads TGTGCCAGCAGCTTGGGACGGGACTTTAACTACGAGCAGTACTTC. It yields the protein CASSLGRDFNYEQYF.

The J gene is TRBJ1-1, the V gene TRBV19; 7 bases are shared with TRBD1. The CDR3 sequence is 13 residues long. Germline CDR1 and CDR2: LNHDA and SQIVND (reference sequence). Germline trimming cut 5 bases from V and 6 bases from J; bases unmatched to any gene: 6. The CDR3 protein is CASSSRQGSEAFF. The CDR3 region has the DNA TGTGCCAGTAGTTCCCGACAGGGCTCTGAAGCTTTCTTT.

This clone was counted a single time. The chain recombines TRBV20-1 with TRBJ1-2; unclear D gene. This CDR3 is built from 11 residues. Trimming pared 6 bases from V and 3 bases from J, leaving 8 bases between. Germline CDR1 DFQATT, CDR2 SNEGSKA (reference sequence). The chain's CDR3 is CSALVDYGYTF. The CDR3 DNA follows: TGCAGTGCCTTAGTCGACTATGGCTACACCTTC.

V and J are TRBV2 and TRBJ2-7; TRBD1 is a possible D gene (6 bases). The germline CDR1 and CDR2 sequences are SNHLY and FYNNEI. The germline V and J ends were trimmed by 6 bases and 3 bases, with 12 bases remaining between them. The CDR3 is 13 residues long. DNA of the CDR3: TGTGCCAGCAGCCTAACAGGGCTCTACGAGCAGTACTTC. Translation: CASSLTGLYEQYF. Together with reference TRBV2 and TRBJ2-7, the CDR3 gives the full variable domain: EPEVTQTPSHQVTQMGQEVILRCVPISNHLYFYWYRQILGQKVEFLVSFYNNEISEKSEIFDDQFSVERPDGSNFTLKIRSTKLEDSAMYFCASSLTGLYEQYFGPGTRLTVT.

The V call is TRBV19, the J call TRBJ1-1; possible D gene TRBD1, 5 bases. Germline-derived CDR1 and CDR2 are LNHDA and SQIVND (reference sequence). V was shortened by 5 bases and J by 4 bases, with 8 bases between the two germline ends. The CDR3 runs 12 residues. In DNA, the CDR3 is TGTGCCAGTAGTTGGACAAGCACTGAAGCTTTCTTT. Translating gives CASSWTSTEAFF.